This TCR beta chain was obtained from a study of CD8+ T cells in alopecia areata. Documented treatment: oral pan-JAK inhibitor, 5-10 mg twice daily. RNA extraction was followed by reverse transcription into cDNA, which acted as the sequencing template. The repertoire was sequenced with immunoSEQ multiplex PCR; TCRdb's copy has only in-frame clones and lacks some. The sample carries tens of thousands of clones, 80% to 95% recorded once. Germline V CDR1 and CDR2: MNHEY, SVGAGI. V lost 7 bases, J lost 5 bases, and 4 bases stayed unmatched. The CDR3 is 13 residues long. This chain links TRBV6-5 with TRBJ2-2, with TRBD1 matching over 7 bases. Material: CD8+ T cells sorted from blood, obtained at week 24, from a patient treated with tofacitinib. The sequence came from a human donor with alopecia areata. The CDR3: CASTTGVTGELFF. CDR3 sequence (DNA): TGTGCCAGCACTACAGGGGTTACCGGGGAGCTGTTTTTT.